This is a list of T cell receptor beta chains from one sample in a study of blood T cell repertoires in COVID-19. Assay used: immunoSEQ multiplex PCR; TCRdb lists only in-frame clones, some missing. Altogether 150,000 to 200,000 clones are present, around 83% being singletons, with the ten largest covering 0.99%. The specimen sequenced was peripheral blood. The receptor source for this set is a man aged 18 to 30 with acute or convalescent COVID-19. Each CDR3 is given with its conserved first and last residue. A D gene is named only where the DNA matches it firmly. Expanded clones get a size class; other rows say once, few or many, or leave the size out.

J	size	D	V	CDR3	DNA
TRBJ2-4	.	.	TRBV5-4	CASSPWTAGAKNIQYF	TGTGCCAGCAGCCCATGGACAGCCGGAGCCAAAAACATTCAGTACTTC
TRBJ1-6	.	.	TRBV27	CASSLMGAESPLHF	TGTGCCAGCAGTTTAATGGGGGCGGAATCACCCCTCCACTTT
TRBJ2-1	.	TRBD2	TRBV6-4	CASSDGTSSNEQFF	TGTGCCAGCAGTGACGGGACTAGTAGCAATGAGCAGTTCTTC
TRBJ1-1	.	.	TRBV6-5	CASKRNPNTEAFF	TGTGCCAGCAAGCGGAATCCGAACACTGAAGCTTTCTTT
TRBJ1-1	.	.	TRBV7-8	CASSWTQNTEAFF	TGTGCCAGCAGCTGGACACAGAACACTGAAGCTTTCTTT
TRBJ2-7	.	TRBD1	TRBV6-5	CASSSRQGYEQYF	TGTGCCAGCAGTTCCAGACAGGGCTACGAGCAGTACTTC
TRBJ1-5	.	.	TRBV30	CAWISQTVDSNQPQHF	TGTGCCTGGATTTCCCAGACAGTCGATAGCAATCAGCCCCAGCATTTT
TRBJ1-2	.	.	TRBV2	CASSPGQYNYGYTF	TGTGCCAGCAGTCCGGGACAATATAACTATGGCTACACCTTC
TRBJ2-1	.	TRBD1	TRBV7-2	CASSRGTGDNEQFF	TGTGCCAGCAGCCGCGGGACAGGGGACAATGAGCAGTTCTTC
TRBJ2-1	.	TRBD1	TRBV24-1	CATSDEKEGQAYNEQFF	TGTGCCACCAGTGATGAGAAGGAGGGACAGGCCTACAATGAGCAGTTCTTC
TRBJ2-2	.	.	TRBV30	CASEGGSNTGELFF	TGTGCCTCGGAAGGGGGTTCGAACACCGGGGAGCTGTTTTTT
TRBJ1-1	.	TRBD1	TRBV6-5	CASRTDRGNTEAFF	TGTGCCAGCAGAACGGACAGGGGGAACACTGAAGCTTTCTTT
TRBJ2-1	.	TRBD2	TRBV7-3	CASSQGTSGAYNEQFF	TGTGCCAGCAGCCAGGGGACTAGCGGTGCCTACAATGAGCAGTTCTTC
TRBJ2-2	.	.	TRBV7-3	CASSLILSGSNTGELFF	TGTGCCAGCAGCTTAATTCTCTCAGGGTCTAACACCGGGGAGCTGTTTTTT
TRBJ1-1	.	.	TRBV30	CAWSRHLEKVEAFF	TGTGCCTGGAGTCGTCACCTAGAAAAGGTTGAAGCTTTCTTT
TRBJ1-5	.	TRBD1	TRBV4-1	CASSQTGQGGNQPQHF	TGCGCCAGCAGCCAAACGGGACAGGGTGGCAATCAGCCCCAGCATTTT
TRBJ1-2	.	TRBD1	TRBV25-1	CASSEDRVAYGYTF	TGTGCCAGCAGTGAGGACAGGGTGGCCTATGGCTACACCTTC
TRBJ1-3	.	TRBD1	TRBV6-5	CASRMTGRGNTIYF	TGTGCCAGCAGGATGACAGGGCGCGGAAACACCATATATTTT
TRBJ1-2	.	.	TRBV6-5	CASSLWDIANYGYTF	TGTGCCAGCAGCCTCTGGGACATCGCTAACTATGGCTACACCTTC
TRBJ2-5	.	.	TRBV9	CASSAPGAGTRTQYF	TGTGCCAGCAGCGCCCCTGGGGCGGGGACGAGGACCCAGTACTTC
TRBJ2-1	once	.	TRBV5-5	CASSPSLWTLGGSHEQFF	TGTGCCAGCAGCCCCTCCTTGTGGACCCTCGGGGGATCGCATGAGCAGTTCTTC
TRBJ1-4	.	TRBD1	TRBV14	CASRRTGEKLFF	TGTGCCAGCAGGAGGACAGGCGAAAAACTGTTTTTT
TRBJ2-3	.	.	TRBV5-5	CASSFSAGASADTQYF	TGTGCCAGCAGCTTCTCGGCGGGGGCATCCGCAGATACGCAGTATTTT
TRBJ1-2	.	TRBD1	TRBV6-5	CASSRQGFDYGYTF	TGTGCCAGCAGTCGACAGGGCTTCGACTATGGCTACACCTTC
TRBJ2-7	.	TRBD1	TRBV6-5	CASDQGQGANEQYF	TGTGCCAGCGATCAGGGACAGGGGGCTAACGAGCAGTACTTC
TRBJ1-4	few	TRBD1	TRBV18	CASSPPTGGSEKLFF	TGTGCCAGCTCACCCCCCACAGGGGGCAGTGAAAAACTGTTTTTT
TRBJ1-5	.	TRBD1	TRBV18	CASSLGQSNQPQHF	TGTGCCAGCTCACTGGGACAGAGCAATCAGCCCCAGCATTTT
TRBJ1-3	.	TRBD1	TRBV7-9	CASSPRGTGSGNTIYF	TGTGCCAGCAGCCCTCGGGGGACAGGGTCAGGAAACACCATATATTTT
TRBJ2-1	.	TRBD2	TRBV7-2	CASSLVASGDNEQFF	TGTGCCAGCAGCTTAGTGGCTAGCGGGGACAATGAGCAGTTCTTC
TRBJ1-4	few	.	TRBV5-1	CASSLEGNTNEKLFF	TGCGCCAGCAGCTTGGAGGGGAATACTAATGAAAAACTGTTTTTT
TRBJ1-1	.	.	TRBV6-5	CATGGGRDTEAFF	TGTGCCACCGGTGGGGGCAGGGACACTGAAGCTTTCTTT
TRBJ1-5	.	.	TRBV5-4	CASSSNSNQPQHF	TGTGCCAGCAGCTCCAACTCCAATCAGCCCCAGCATTTT
TRBJ2-6	.	TRBD1	TRBV9	CAPQTGGLGANVLTF	TGTGCGCCCCAGACAGGGGGGTTAGGGGCCAACGTCCTGACTTTC
TRBJ2-3	.	TRBD2	TRBV19	CASSRTSGGTDTQYF	TGTGCCAGTAGTCGAACTAGCGGGGGCACAGATACGCAGTATTTT
TRBJ2-5	.	.	TRBV7-9	CASSLGGGRRETQYF	TGTGCCAGCAGCTTAGGGGGCGGTCGTCGAGAGACCCAGTACTTC
TRBJ1-2	.	.	TRBV12-3/TRBV12-4	CASSRTPNYGYTF	TGTGCCAGCAGTAGGACACCTAACTATGGCTACACCTTC
TRBJ2-3	.	TRBD2	TRBV25-1	CASMAGGLDTQYF	TGTGCCAGCATGGCGGGGGGCCTAGATACGCAGTATTTT
TRBJ1-3	.	.	TRBV12-3/TRBV12-4	CASSNSAGNTIYF	TGTGCCAGCAGTAACAGTGCTGGAAACACCATATATTTT
TRBJ2-7	once	TRBD1	TRBV2	CASLGTGHYEQYF	TGTGCCAGCCTCGGGACAGGACACTACGAGCAGTACTTC
TRBJ2-3	.	.	TRBV18	CASSPMGSTDTQYF	TGTGCCAGCTCACCAATGGGCAGCACAGATACGCAGTATTTT